Listed below are T cell receptor beta chains from one sample, sequenced in a study of cytomegalovirus exposure and HLA in healthy donors. TCRdb keeps only in-frame clones here, not all; method: immunoSEQ multiplex PCR. The top ten hold 1.5% to 2% of the sample, which has roughly 150,000 clones, roughly 10% seen once. Specimen: PBMCs. The receptor source for this set is a man over 45 in good health and CMV-seronegative. Both conserved end residues are part of each CDR3. A D gene is named only where the DNA matches it firmly. A clone size is listed for some rows: how often the clone was seen (once, few, many), or a class if it is expanded.

clone size,D gene,J gene,V gene,CDR3 DNA,CDR3 protein
NA,NA,TRBJ1-4,TRBV5-1,TGCGCCAGTTCCTCGGGACACGTTAATGAAAAACTGTTTTTT,CASSSGHVNEKLFF
few,NA,TRBJ1-4,TRBV4-1,TGCGCCAGCAGCCGCGAAGTAGCAGGGGTCTCTAATGAAAAACTGTTTTTT,CASSREVAGVSNEKLFF
NA,NA,TRBJ2-7,TRBV4-2,TGTGCCAGCAGCCAAGAGTACAAGTCCTACGAGCAGTACTTC,CASSQEYKSYEQYF
few,NA,TRBJ1-5,TRBV6-5,TGTGCCAGCAGTTATTCAATACGGTCCAATCAGCCCCAGCATTTT,CASSYSIRSNQPQHF
few,NA,TRBJ1-1,TRBV2,TGTGCCAGCCGGGAGAATCAAGTAGGGACTGAAGCTTTCTTT,CASRENQVGTEAFF
NA,NA,TRBJ2-1,TRBV6-5,TGTGCCAGCAGCCTCGGCAGGCTATCTCACAATGAGCAGTTCTTC,CASSLGRLSHNEQFF
NA,TRBD1,TRBJ2-1,TRBV5-6,TGTGCCAGCAGCCTGGACAGGCCCTTGGGGAATGAGCAGTTCTTC,CASSLDRPLGNEQFF
NA,NA,TRBJ2-7,TRBV5-6,TGTGCCAGCAGCTTGCATCTGAGCTCCTACGAGCAGTACTTC,CASSLHLSSYEQYF
few,TRBD2,TRBJ2-7,TRBV4-1,TGCGCCAGCAGCCTTAGGGAGACTAGCGGGAGTATTTACGAGCAGTACTTC,CASSLRETSGSIYEQYF
NA,NA,TRBJ1-2,TRBV19,TGTGCCAGTAGTTCAGCGACAGACTATGGCTACACCTTC,CASSSATDYGYTF
NA,NA,TRBJ2-5,TRBV6-5,TGTGCCAGCAGTTACTCCCCAGGGATTCAGGCGACCCAGTACTTC,CASSYSPGIQATQYF
NA,NA,TRBJ1-2,TRBV19,TGTGCCAGTGCGGCTGTGGCGGGCTACACCTTC,CASAAVAGYTF
few,TRBD2,TRBJ2-7,TRBV27,TGTGCCAGCAGCTTGACTAGCGGTGCCTACGAGCAGTACTTC,CASSLTSGAYEQYF
few,TRBD1,TRBJ2-7,TRBV2,TGTGCCAGCGGATTAACAGGGGGCGCGTCCGCTGACGAGCAGTACTTC,CASGLTGGASADEQYF
few,NA,TRBJ2-7,TRBV30,TGTGCCTGGAGTGTGTGGCATCCCTACGAGCAGTACTTC,CAWSVWHPYEQYF
NA,TRBD2,TRBJ2-7,TRBV27,TGTGCCAGCGGGGAGGGGTCCTACGAGCAGTACTTC,CASGEGSYEQYF
NA,TRBD1,TRBJ2-1,TRBV5-4,TGTGCCAGCAGCCTCGGAGGACAGGCTAGTTACAATGAGCAGTTCTTC,CASSLGGQASYNEQFF
NA,NA,TRBJ2-6,TRBV7-9,TGTGCCAGCAGCCCAGGAGGGCTCTCTGGGGCCAACGTCCTGACTTTC,CASSPGGLSGANVLTF
few,TRBD1,TRBJ1-1,TRBV5-6,TGTGCCAGCAGCCGGTGGGGGACAGCGCGGGGCACTGAAGCTTTCTTT,CASSRWGTARGTEAFF
NA,NA,TRBJ1-1,TRBV5-8,TGTGCCAGCAGGCCTACAGCTAACACTGAAGCTTTCTTT,CASRPTANTEAFF
few,TRBD1,TRBJ2-2,TRBV29-1,TGCAGCGTCGATACAGGGGGCACCGGGGAGCTGTTTTTT,CSVDTGGTGELFF
few,NA,TRBJ1-5,TRBV12-5,TGTGCCTCCACACCCACAGACACACATCAGCCCCAGCATTTT,CASTPTDTHQPQHF
few,TRBD1,TRBJ1-4,TRBV6-6,TGTGCCAGCAGTGGCCACAGGGGGGCTAATGAAAAACTGTTTTTT,CASSGHRGANEKLFF
few,TRBD2,TRBJ2-5,TRBV7-8,TGTGCCAGCAGCTTACCCCCCGCGTCTGGCGGGAGAGAGACCCAGTACTTC,CASSLPPASGGRETQYF
few,TRBD2,TRBJ2-2,TRBV10-1,TGCGCCAGCAGTGACCTTAGCGGGGCCGGGGCCGGGGAGCTGTTTTTT,CASSDLSGAGAGELFF
NA,TRBD1,TRBJ2-1,TRBV6-5,TGTGCCAGCAGTGACTCACAGGGGGCTAGTGAGCAGTTCTTC,CASSDSQGASEQFF
NA,TRBD1,TRBJ1-5,TRBV18,TGTGCCAGCTCACCCCAGACAGGGGCCAATCAGCCCCAGCATTTT,CASSPQTGANQPQHF
few,TRBD1,TRBJ1-3,TRBV6-1,TGTGCCAGCAGTGAACTTTATGGGACAGTACCCACCGGAAACACCATATATTTT,CASSELYGTVPTGNTIYF
NA,NA,TRBJ1-2,TRBV30,TGTGCCTGGAGATTTAGTAACTATGGCTACACCTTC,CAWRFSNYGYTF
NA,NA,TRBJ2-3,TRBV6-4,TGTGCCAGCAGTGTCGGGACTTGGCCTCCCGATACGCAGTATTTT,CASSVGTWPPDTQYF
many,TRBD2,TRBJ2-5,TRBV2,TGTGCCAGCAGTGGGGGCGGGGGAATGGGGGAGACCCAGTACTTC,CASSGGGGMGETQYF
few,NA,TRBJ1-2,TRBV21-1,TGTGCCAGCAGCAAAGCCGTGAGTCGAAAGGGGCCCGATGGCTACACCTTC,CASSKAVSRKGPDGYTF
NA,NA,TRBJ2-1,TRBV6-6,TGTGCCAGCAGGAGAGGACGGGGAGCCTACAATGAGCAGTTCTTC,CASRRGRGAYNEQFF
NA,NA,TRBJ2-3,TRBV2,TGTGCCAGCACCCCGGCCCAAGGTCGGAGTACGCAGTATTTT,CASTPAQGRSTQYF
NA,NA,TRBJ1-5,TRBV19,TGTGCCAGTAGTATCGGGGGAAACAATCAGCCCCAGCATTTT,CASSIGGNNQPQHF
NA,TRBD2,TRBJ2-1,TRBV9,TGTGCCAGCAGCTCCGCGGGACTAGCGGTCAACAATGAGCAGTTCTTC,CASSSAGLAVNNEQFF
few,NA,TRBJ1-2,TRBV19,TGTGCCAGTAGTACTAAGGTTTCAGGGCATGGCTACACCTTC,CASSTKVSGHGYTF
few,NA,TRBJ1-2,TRBV2,TGTGCCAGCAGTGGATCAGGGGGCTACACCTTC,CASSGSGGYTF
NA,NA,TRBJ1-4,TRBV5-1,TGCGCCAGCAGACCTACGGGTTCAACTAATGAAAAACTGTTTTTT,CASRPTGSTNEKLFF
NA,NA,TRBJ1-3,TRBV11-2,TGTGCCAGCAGCCTAGAATACTTCTCTGGAAACACCATATATTTT,CASSLEYFSGNTIYF
NA,NA,TRBJ2-2,TRBV5-1,TGCGCCACCACGAACACCGGGGAGCTGTTTTTT,CATTNTGELFF
NA,TRBD2,TRBJ2-3,TRBV29-1,TGCAGCGACCGAGCGGGAGTCGTAGCAGATACGCAGTATTTT,CSDRAGVVADTQYF
NA,NA,TRBJ2-7,TRBV7-9,TGTGCCAGCAGCTATCTCGACAGTTACGAGCAGTACTTC,CASSYLDSYEQYF
few,NA,TRBJ2-5,TRBV7-7,TGTGCTAGCAGTATAGAGGGCGAGACCCAGTACTTC,CASSIEGETQYF
NA,NA,TRBJ2-1,TRBV19,TGTGCCAGTAGTTCAGGCAATGAGCAGTTCTTC,CASSSGNEQFF
NA,NA,TRBJ2-5,TRBV11-1,TGTGCCAGCAGCCCCCAGGCCCCCGGGGAAGAGACCCAGTACTTC,CASSPQAPGEETQYF
few,NA,TRBJ1-2,TRBV5-4,TGTGCCAGCAGCTTGGGCGGTAACTATGGCTACACCTTC,CASSLGGNYGYTF